The T cell receptor beta chain described here comes from a study of T-cell reconstitution after alpha-beta-depleted transplantation in children. The CDR3 is 17 residues long. Germline CDR1 KGHSH, CDR2 LQKENI. Germline trimming cut 5 bases from V and 2 bases from J; bases unmatched to any gene: 10. This clonotype has more than one count but fewer than ten. Its target is not known. The library targeted TCRbeta and was prepared with unique molecular identifiers. TCRdb re-analysed the PCR reads in MiXCR, keeping a single row per CDR3 protein. Here the sample spans over 150,000 distinct CDR3 sequences, 6.6% being singletons. Study findings and constraints: The authors attributed T-cell counts and diversity one year after transplant mostly to newly produced T cells. Surviving recipient T cells and intrathymic progenitors accounted for some patients' high TCRbeta diversity at day 60. The study reportedly traced alpha-beta T cells about two months after transplant to several hundred expanded graft clones.

This sequence was found in a boy between 2 and 10 years old with acute lymphoblastic leukemia, due to receive a stem cell transplant. This rearrangement joins TRBV18 to TRBJ2-5; 11 bases line up with TRBD2. The sequences come from PBMCs, collected before TCRalphabeta/CD19-depleted stem cell transplant. The CDR3 nucleotides are TGTGCCAGCTCATTAACCTCCGGGACTAGCGGACAAGAGACCCAGTACTTC. This gives the protein CASSLTSGTSGQETQYF.